What follows describes a single TCR beta chain. Its matching antigen is unknown. Per the germline V gene, CDR1 is MGHRA and CDR2 is YSYEKL. The germline V and J ends were trimmed by 3 bases and 2 bases, with 13 bases remaining between them. The CDR3 contains 15 residues. The sample originates from a study of T-cell memory formation after mild COVID-19. Notes on the study in general: Several responding clones turned up in pre-infection memory, indicating that cross-reactive memory may have taken part.

TCRdb ran MiXCR on the 5' RACE reads and lists one entry per CDR3 protein. The sample lists under 150,000 distinct CDR3 sequences; about 16% were seen once. The V gene is TRBV4-1, the J gene TRBJ1-1; D is perhaps TRBD1 (5 bases). What was sequenced was PBMCs or a T cell subset sorted from them (not recorded which). This clonotype was obtained from an adult woman who had mild COVID-19 (a few samples of this study predate the infection). Cell type and time point are not known. CDR3: CASSQTRGVNTEAFF. The CDR3 DNA follows: TGCGCCAGCAGCCAGACCCGGGGGGTCAACACTGAAGCTTTCTTT.